This T cell receptor beta chain originates from a study of cytomegalovirus exposure and HLA in healthy donors. The ends were cut back, 4 bases at V and 5 bases at J, with 5 bases in the middle. Germline values: CDR1 SGHTA, CDR2 FQGNSA. The CDR3 length is 12 residues. Study results and caveats: TCR beta V segments were, for the most part, productive about 87% or about 30% of the time in an earlier analysis. TRBV6-2, TRBV6-3 and other indistinguishable V segments were excluded. As a later analysis showed, a missense DCLRE1C variant was linked to trimming of TCR beta V- and J-genes.

In regard to this clone: Antigen specificity is unknown.

Primers included in the PCR were 60 Vbeta and 13 Jbeta primers. The method was immunoSEQ multiplex PCR; TCRdb's version includes in-frame clones alone and lacks a portion of them. The top ten clones hold approximately 1.5% of a sample with more than 150,000 clones, 82% of them seen once. Sequencing used PBMCs. V and J are TRBV7-2 and TRBJ1-4; D is unclear. The source of this sequence is a man aged 35 to 55 in good health and CMV-seronegative. CDR3 protein: CASSYSNEKLFF. Written as DNA, the CDR3 is TGTGCCAGCAGCTACAGCAATGAAAAACTGTTTTTT.